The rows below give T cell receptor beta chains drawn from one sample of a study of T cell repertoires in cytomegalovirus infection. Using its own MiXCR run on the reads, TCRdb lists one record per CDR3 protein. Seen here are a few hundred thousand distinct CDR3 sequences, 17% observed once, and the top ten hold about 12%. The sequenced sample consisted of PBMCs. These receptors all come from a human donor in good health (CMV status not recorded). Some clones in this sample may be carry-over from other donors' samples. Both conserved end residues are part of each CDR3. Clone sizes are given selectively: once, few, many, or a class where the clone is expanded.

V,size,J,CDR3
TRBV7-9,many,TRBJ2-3,CASSLVGGHEDTQYF
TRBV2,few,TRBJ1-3,CASKGEILSGNTIYF
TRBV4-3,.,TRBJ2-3,CASSQDHWDTQYF
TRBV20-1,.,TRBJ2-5,CSARTRGTTGTQYF
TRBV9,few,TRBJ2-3,CASSAGVGSTDTQYF
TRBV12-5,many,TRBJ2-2,CASGSTLRGLGGDTGELFF
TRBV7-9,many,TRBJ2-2,CASSPTPGASGGRTGELFF
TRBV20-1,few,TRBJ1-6,CSARSDTSSYNSPLHF
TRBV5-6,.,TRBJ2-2,CASSFQGLAANTGELFF
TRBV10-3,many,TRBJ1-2,CAISEMVAAYGYTF
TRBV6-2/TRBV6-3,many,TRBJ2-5,CASSSPRVSGETQYF
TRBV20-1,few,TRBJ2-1,CSASPGHEQFF
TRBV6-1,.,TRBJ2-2,CASTRDTVNTGELFF
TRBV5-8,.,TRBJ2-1,CASSYGLEANEQFF
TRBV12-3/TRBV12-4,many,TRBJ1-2,CASSSGGFNYGYTF
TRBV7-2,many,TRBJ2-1,CASSQGPSNEQFF
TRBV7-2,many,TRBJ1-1,CASSGSGTGNTEAFF
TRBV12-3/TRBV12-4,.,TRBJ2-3,CASTLGGGVEYF
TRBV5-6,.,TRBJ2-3,CASSLGGYTQYF
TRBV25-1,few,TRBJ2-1,CASGGTSGGNNEQFF
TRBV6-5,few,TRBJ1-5,CASSYGWGQPQHF
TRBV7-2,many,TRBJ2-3,CASSFVQDFTDTQYF
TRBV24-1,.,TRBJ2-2,CATSDPDRGNTGELFF
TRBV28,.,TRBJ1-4,CASSRGDWGEKLFF
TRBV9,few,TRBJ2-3,CASSSWTSGGSTDTQYF
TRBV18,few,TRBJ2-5,CASSSNSDRQETQYF
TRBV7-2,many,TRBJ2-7,CASSSRQGLYEQYF
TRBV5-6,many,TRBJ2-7,CASSLRPGGPYEQYF
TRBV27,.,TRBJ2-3,CASSLLASGGADTQYF
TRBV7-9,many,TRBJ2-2,CASAGAKRRKGYNTGELFF
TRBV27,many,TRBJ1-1,CASRGPFSRAFF
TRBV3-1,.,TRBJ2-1,CASSRGGTSGGFGEQFF
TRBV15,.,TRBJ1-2,CATSRAESYGYTF
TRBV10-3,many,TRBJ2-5,CAISEASGGHQETQYF
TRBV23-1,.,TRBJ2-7,CASSQVRVAYEQYF
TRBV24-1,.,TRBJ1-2,CATSDLRGYTF
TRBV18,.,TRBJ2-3,CASSYGGTNTDTQYF
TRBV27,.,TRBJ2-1,CASSSYHSSYNEQFF
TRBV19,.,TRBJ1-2,CASSMRGELNYGYTF
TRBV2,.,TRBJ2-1,CASSEIAGINEQFF
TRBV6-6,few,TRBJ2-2,CASRQGVRTGELFF
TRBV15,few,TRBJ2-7,CATSGGVGSRYEQYF